This note documents a single TCR beta chain sequence. In this sample, this clonotype turned up a few times. The antigen it binds to is not known. Base qualities are not recorded, but no much larger clone differs from it by a single base. The sample is drawn from a study of response to subunit inactivated influenza vaccine (dated by TCRdb to 2017 to 2018). Background on the whole study: The study used deep quantitative T cell receptor repertoire profiling to track responses to a trivalent subunit inactivated influenza vaccine.

Library method: RT-PCR. These reads were obtained on an Illumina HiSeq 2500. TCRdb passed the public sequencing reads through fastp at Q25 and MiXCR, retaining productive beta sequences. Each CDR3 protein appears once, grouped with its most common genes and DNA. This sample comprises 150,000 to 200,000 distinct CDR3 sequences, roughly 12% of them detected only once. The ten largest account for around 28% of the sample. The junction shows trimming of 8 bases on V and 2 bases on J, plus 11 bases between the germline ends. The CDR3 has 13 amino acids, counting the end cysteine and phenylalanine. This entry keeps only the CDR3 DNA: 39 bases, framed from base 1. Per the germline V gene (reference sequence), SEHNR is the CDR1 and FQNEAQ is the CDR2. Summary of the overall study and its limitations: The authors suggested that each seasonal influenza vaccination may recruit only a limited number of new T cells.

A further study also used this sample, focusing on T cells expressing NK-cell markers. The second study also describes: TCR beta cDNA libraries were made by 5'RACE template switching that added a universal primer site and unique molecular identifiers. Three sorted T-cell subsets (CD3+CD56+NKG2C+, CD3+CD56+NKG2C- and CD3+CD56-NKG2C+) from roughly 8 donors had their TCR beta-chain repertoires profiled. Among the eight sequenced donors, only one was HCMV-seronegative, while the other seven were HCMV-seropositive. To restrict sorting to alphabetaTCR-expressing T cells, an anti-gammadeltaTCR antibody was added in several experiments. In several donors, the dominant CD3+CD56+NKG2C+ clonotypes were among the top 10 CD8+ clonotypes and accounted for about 1.0-8% of CD8+ T cells. Those dominant clonotypes were again the most abundant among CD3+CD56-NKG2C+ cells in a handful of donors, at roughly 25-65%. Whether the expanded NKG2C-expressing T cell clones were specific for HCMV antigens was left unclear. All eight donors whose samples were sequenced were randomly selected healthy volunteers, three of them men and five women. A commercial ELISA kit detecting HCMV-specific IgG in serum was used to determine HCMV serostatus. Peripheral blood mononuclear cells were isolated from blood by Ficoll density gradient centrifugation. Using Miltenyi isolation kits, CD4+ and CD8+ T cells were isolated from PBMC through magnetic immunoseparation. Synthesis of cDNA was primed from the TCR beta constant segment and was followed by two consecutive PCR amplification steps. Sequencing of the libraries produced 2 x 150 bp reads on Illumina HiSeq 2000/2500, MiSeq or NextSeq. MIGEC handled demultiplexing of the reads and grouping by UMI, while MiTCR was used to assemble and quantify clonotypes. To remove erroneous sequences, TCR cDNA sequences were retained only when supported by two or more reads. The tcR package was used for downstream repertoire analysis, and clonotypes were matched between fractions using CDR3 nucleotide sequence together with V segment. VDJmatch was used to annotate antigen specificity against VDJdb, with one amino acid substitution allowed in CDR3.

The sample in question was CD8+ T cells sorted from PBMCs, obtained roughly 12 days after vaccination. This sequence was found in a man aged 45-65 years who received an inactivated influenza vaccine. Donor details come from another sample of the same person, matched by shared clones. This sequence uses TRBV7-9 and TRBJ2-3; the D assignment is uncertain and may be TRBD1 or TRBD2, with 6 bases supporting each. The DNA sequence is TGTGCCAGCGGGGGGCAGTTCACAGATACGCAGTATTTT. This encodes CASGGQFTDTQYF.